Sequencing of this T cell receptor (beta chain) was carried out in a study of blood T cell repertoires in COVID-19. Using immunoSEQ multiplex PCR, the repertoire was profiled, and TCRdb retains in-frame clones only, with some absent. The sample yields around 450,000 clones, about 89% seen once. The CDR3 is 14 amino acids. The ends were cut back, 1 base at V and 1 base at J, with 7 bases in the middle. Looked up from germline, CDR1 is SGHVS and CDR2 is FQNEAQ. The chain carries TRBV7-8 and TRBJ1-1; D gene uncertain. The sequenced sample was peripheral blood. The receptor comes from a young woman with acute or convalescent COVID-19. CDR3 in DNA: TGTGCCAGCAGCTTAGTTACTGGGAACACTGAAGCTTTCTTT. Protein: CASSLVTGNTEAFF.